The TCR beta chain under discussion was sequenced for a study of T-cell reconstitution after alpha-beta-depleted transplantation in children. V gave up 0 bases and J gave up 3 bases, with 3 bases separating them. Germline loops: CDR1 LGHDT, CDR2 YNNKEL (reference sequence). This CDR3 region has 13 residues. Molecular barcoding with unique molecular identifiers was used for the TCRbeta library. Each CDR3 protein gets one entry after TCRdb re-called the PCR reads with MiXCR. The sample lists roughly 200,000 distinct CDR3 sequences, roughly 15% seen once, with roughly 13% in the top ten. This clonotype was counted many times.

Sequenced material: PBMCs from the stem cell graft donor, taken from the stem cell graft. The chain has TRBV3-1 and TRBJ2-1, with D unclear. The sequence derives from a human donor who donated a stem cell graft to a child with acute lymphoblastic leukemia. The chain's CDR3 is CASSQDNYNEQFF. In DNA form, the CDR3 reads TGTGCCAGCAGCCAAGACAACTACAATGAGCAGTTCTTC.